The clone carrying this T cell receptor (beta chain) occurred a few times. Its antigen is unknown. Extracted from the samples, RNA was reverse transcribed into cDNA to serve as the sequencing template. Some clones are missing from TCRdb's copy, which holds only in-frame ones; the method was immunoSEQ multiplex PCR. The data hold over 150,000 clones, with more than 50% observed a single time. Trimming pared 2 bases from V and 8 bases from J, leaving 16 bases between. CDR1 and CDR2 (germline): SGHAT, FQNNGV. The CDR3 has 15 residues. From PBMCs, CD4+ and CD8+ T cells were sorted. The data originate from a study of CD8+ T cells in alopecia areata. Overall study results and limits: Against the mouse data, patients shared TCRs less clearly, possibly for HLA reasons. Scalp sequencing captures resident alphabeta T cells of normal skin too. Greater clonality was observed in lesional scalp samples, especially alopecia totalis/universalis, versus normal scalp.

The chain employs TRBV11-2 and TRBJ2-1, with D perhaps given as TRBD1 or TRBD2 (5 bases each). Sequenced sample: CD8+ T cells sorted from blood. This sequence originates from a human donor in good health. The CDR3 DNA reads TGTGCCAGCAGCTTAATCCGGGACCGACCTTATGAGCAGTTCTTC. Amino acid sequence: CASSLIRDRPYEQFF. Based on the CDR3 plus reference TRBV11-2 and TRBJ2-1, the full variable domain is EAGVAQSPRYKIIEKRQSVAFWCNPISGHATLYWYQQILGQGPKLLIQFQNNGVVDDSQLPKDRFSAERLKGVDSTLKIQPAKLEDSAVYLCASSLIRDRPYEQFFGPGTRLTVL.